This T cell receptor beta chain was documented in a study of T-cell reconstitution after alpha-beta-depleted transplantation in children. Germline-derived CDR1 and CDR2 are SNHLY and FYNNEI. There are 16 residues in the CDR3. The V gene lost 3 bases and the J gene lost 2 bases, with 16 bases spanning the gap. Preparation of the TCRbeta library was carried out with unique molecular identifiers. TCRdb re-analysed the PCR reads in MiXCR, keeping a single row per CDR3 protein. The sample has 150,000 to 200,000 distinct CDR3 sequences; about 14% are singletons. The chain is built from TRBV2 and TRBJ2-5; possibly TRBD1 for D (6 bases). The sequenced sample was PBMCs from the stem cell graft donor, obtained from the stem cell graft. The source is a human donor who donated a stem cell graft to a child with acute lymphoblastic leukemia. Written as DNA, the CDR3 is TGTGCCAGCAGTGAGCAGACAGGCGTTAGACAAGAGACCCAGTACTTC. Translated: CASSEQTGVRQETQYF.